These T cell receptor beta chains were read from a single sample in a study of somatic mutations in T cells in chronic GVHD. Produced via immunoSEQ multiplex PCR; TCRdb's table is partial and in-frame only. Of about 13,000 clones in the sample, roughly 75% were seen once. The source material was Vbeta20-negative CD4+ T cells from blood. The receptor set was obtained from a male patient aged 45-59 years with chronic graft-versus-host disease. Some T cells may have come from the graft donor. The CDR3 runs from the conserved cysteine through the conserved F or W. D genes are given only for firm matches. Size tells how often a clone was seen (once, few, many) or the class of an expanded clone, and some rows leave it out.

clone_size	v_call	d_call	j_call	cdr3_aa	cdr3_nt
-	TRBV18	-	TRBJ1-1	CASSPLGEMNTEAFF	TGTGCCAGCTCACCCTTGGGAGAAATGAACACTGAAGCTTTCTTT
-	TRBV7-5	-	TRBJ2-6	CVRSLALGQGNPGANVLTF	TGTGTCAGAAGCTTGGCCCTGGGGCAGGGGAACCCTGGGGCCAACGTCCTGACTTTC
few	TRBV18	-	TRBJ2-6	CASSPPGASGANVLTF	TGTGCCAGCTCACCACCGGGGGCCTCTGGGGCCAACGTCCTGACTTTC
-	TRBV28	-	TRBJ1-5	CASSLITGEQPQHF	TGTGCCAGCAGTTTGATTACAGGAGAACAGCCCCAGCATTTT
-	TRBV7-2	-	TRBJ2-3	CASSLALTDTQYF	TGTGCCAGCAGCTTAGCCCTCACAGATACGCAGTATTTT
-	TRBV25-1	-	TRBJ2-6	CASSGSRGGANVLTF	TGTGCCAGCAGTGGCTCCCGGGGGGGGGCCAACGTCCTGACTTTC
once	TRBV19	TRBD1	TRBJ2-4	CASSGGTGELLAKNIQYF	TGTGCCAGTAGTGGTGGGACAGGGGAACTCCTAGCCAAAAACATTCAGTACTTC
-	TRBV5-5	TRBD2	TRBJ2-1	CASSHSGGGYNEQFF	TGTGCCAGCAGCCATAGCGGGGGGGGATACAATGAGCAGTTCTTC
few	TRBV6-5	TRBD1	TRBJ1-2	CASSVGQVNYGYTF	TGTGCCAGCAGCGTCGGACAGGTTAACTATGGCTACACCTTC
-	TRBV7-6	-	TRBJ1-1	CASSPRTRDTEAFF	TGTGCCAGCAGCCCTCGGACGAGGGACACTGAAGCTTTCTTT
few	TRBV4-1	TRBD1	TRBJ1-6	CASSQDRTGPDYNSPLHF	TGCGCCAGCAGCCAAGATCGGACAGGACCGGACTATAATTCACCCCTCCACTTT
-	TRBV18	TRBD1	TRBJ2-2	CASSRQGNTGELFF	TGTGCCAGCTCACGACAGGGAAACACCGGGGAGCTGTTTTTT
few	TRBV5-4	-	TRBJ1-1	CASSPGPRNTEAFF	TGTGCCAGCAGCCCCGGTCCAAGGAACACTGAAGCTTTCTTT
-	TRBV2	-	TRBJ2-7	CASREQAISYEQYF	TGTGCCAGCAGGGAACAGGCTATCTCCTACGAGCAGTACTTC
-	TRBV6-6	TRBD1	TRBJ2-5	CASSQRTGAYQETQYF	TGTGCCAGCAGTCAAAGGACAGGAGCGTACCAAGAGACCCAGTACTTC
once	TRBV4-1	-	TRBJ2-7	CASSQAPLQRVPMTEQYF	TGCGCCAGCAGCCAAGCCCCACTTCAGCGGGTGCCCATGACCGAGCAGTACTTC
-	TRBV10-2	-	TRBJ1-1	CASSGQAYWAFF	TGCGCCAGCAGTGGACAGGCCTATTGGGCTTTCTTT
-	TRBV6-1	TRBD1	TRBJ1-4	CASRGRDSGEKLFF	TGTGCCAGCAGGGGCCGGGACAGCGGGGAAAAACTGTTTTTT
-	TRBV19	-	TRBJ1-3	CASRNGGKGSSGNTIYF	TGTGCCAGTAGAAACGGGGGGAAAGGCAGCTCTGGAAACACCATATATTTT
-	TRBV7-2	TRBD1	TRBJ2-7	CASRPQGAYEQYF	TGTGCCAGCAGACCACAGGGGGCCTACGAGCAGTACTTC
-	TRBV18	TRBD2	TRBJ2-5	CASFTGQRGQETQYF	TGTGCCAGCTTCACCGGTCAGCGGGGCCAAGAGACCCAGTACTTC
-	TRBV6-6	-	TRBJ1-2	CASRDPGGAGYGYTF	TGTGCCAGCAGGGACCCGGGGGGCGCCGGCTATGGCTACACCTTC
-	TRBV2	-	TRBJ2-1	CASTKLGGYNEQFF	TGTGCCAGCACTAAACTCGGGGGATACAATGAGCAGTTCTTC
once	TRBV1	-	TRBJ2-2	CTSSQDPGAPGELFF	TGCACCAGCAGCCAAGATCCAGGGGCACCCGGGGAGCTGTTTTTT
-	TRBV11-3	TRBD2	TRBJ2-1	CASSSGLAYNEQFF	TGTGCCAGCAGCTCCGGACTAGCCTACAATGAGCAGTTCTTC
-	TRBV27	TRBD2	TRBJ2-5	CASSLSPPAGVSQYF	TGTGCCAGCAGTTTATCCCCTCCAGCGGGAGTTTCCCAGTACTTC
-	TRBV10-1	-	TRBJ2-5	CASSKDSQQTQYF	TGCGCCAGCAGTAAGGACAGCCAGCAGACCCAGTACTTC
-	TRBV7-2	TRBD2	TRBJ2-1	CASSFGKGRAYNEQFF	TGTGCCAGCAGCTTTGGGAAAGGGAGGGCCTACAATGAGCAGTTCTTC
-	TRBV2	-	TRBJ2-3	CASKFEVTDTQYF	TGCGCCAGCAAATTTGAGGTGACAGATACGCAGTATTTT
few	TRBV4-3	TRBD1	TRBJ2-7	CASSHSGQGLGEQYF	TGCGCCAGCAGCCATTCCGGACAGGGTTTGGGGGAGCAGTACTTC
-	TRBV15	TRBD1	TRBJ1-5	CATSRDLGGAEPQHF	TGTGCCACCAGCAGAGATCTAGGGGGCGCGGAGCCCCAGCATTTT
few	TRBV29-1	-	TRBJ1-3	CSVDGGGGNTIYF	TGCAGCGTTGACGGGGGGGGAGGAAACACCATATATTTT
-	TRBV11-2	TRBD1	TRBJ2-1	CASSFTGQIYNEQFF	TGTGCCAGCAGCTTTACGGGACAGATCTACAATGAGCAGTTCTTC
-	TRBV9	-	TRBJ1-2	CASSVAPGENYGYTF	TGTGCCAGCAGCGTAGCGCCAGGGGAGAACTATGGCTACACCTTC
-	TRBV4-3	TRBD1	TRBJ2-5	CASSRQTGEAETQYF	TGCGCCAGCAGCCGGCAGACAGGGGAGGCAGAGACCCAGTACTTC
few	TRBV4-1	TRBD1	TRBJ2-7	CASSQAWGDRGYEQYF	TGCGCCAGCAGCCAAGCCTGGGGGGACAGGGGATACGAGCAGTACTTC
-	TRBV29-1	TRBD1	TRBJ2-1	CSVSGTGFSYNEQFF	TGCAGCGTTTCGGGGACAGGTTTTTCCTACAATGAGCAGTTCTTC
-	TRBV2	-	TRBJ1-2	CASRGREYYGYTF	TGTGCCAGCAGGGGCAGGGAATACTATGGCTACACCTTC
once	TRBV10-3	-	TRBJ2-2	CAISADRRGHTGELFF	TGTGCCATCAGTGCTGATAGGAGAGGTCACACCGGGGAGCTGTTTTTT
few	TRBV6-1	-	TRBJ1-1	CASSELGDPNTEAFF	TGTGCCAGCAGTGAACTCGGGGATCCAAACACTGAAGCTTTCTTT
-	TRBV6-6	TRBD2	TRBJ2-5	CASRGTSGGQETQYF	TGTGCCAGCAGGGGGACTAGCGGGGGGCAAGAGACCCAGTACTTC
few	TRBV7-9	TRBD1	TRBJ1-2	CASSKTLQGAGGYTF	TGTGCCAGCAGCAAAACCCTCCAGGGGGCCGGTGGCTACACCTTC
-	TRBV9	-	TRBJ2-7	CASSANLVAGEQYF	TGTGCCAGCAGCGCAAACTTGGTGGCGGGCGAGCAGTACTTC
-	TRBV11-3	TRBD1	TRBJ2-3	CASSLGQGQDTQYF	TGTGCCAGCAGCTTAGGACAGGGTCAAGATACGCAGTATTTT
-	TRBV7-9	TRBD1	TRBJ1-5	CASSRDRVDQPQHF	TGTGCCAGCAGCCGGGACAGGGTCGATCAGCCCCAGCATTTT
-	TRBV28	TRBD1	TRBJ1-2	CASSSPPGQGLYGYTF	TGTGCCAGCAGCTCACCCCCGGGACAGGGCCTTTATGGCTACACCTTC
-	TRBV7-2	TRBD1	TRBJ1-6	CASSAFSGTGSLGNSPLHF	TGTGCCAGCAGCGCCTTCTCCGGGACAGGGTCTTTGGGGAATTCACCCCTCCACTTT
-	TRBV11-3	TRBD1	TRBJ2-2	CASSSPGQGLTGELFF	TGTGCCAGCAGCTCACCGGGACAGGGACTCACCGGGGAGCTGTTTTTT
-	TRBV28	-	TRBJ1-2	CASSTLESGYGYTF	TGTGCCAGCAGTACGCTCGAGAGCGGCTATGGCTACACCTTC
-	TRBV6-1	-	TRBJ1-1	CASSGRDFRGEAFF	TGTGCCAGCAGTGGGCGGGACTTTCGAGGTGAAGCTTTCTTT
-	TRBV19	-	TRBJ2-7	CASSMSRDYEQYF	TGTGCCAGTAGTATGTCCAGGGACTACGAGCAGTACTTC
once	TRBV27	TRBD2	TRBJ2-7	CASSRLAPPYEQYF	TGTGCCAGCAGCCGACTAGCACCCCCCTACGAGCAGTACTTC
-	TRBV5-4	TRBD1	TRBJ1-3	CASSGKQGDSGNTIYF	TGTGCCAGCAGCGGGAAACAGGGGGACTCTGGAAACACCATATATTTT